The 21 T cell receptor beta chains listed next were all sequenced from one sample in a study of T cells after posttransplantation cyclophosphamide. Assay: immunoSEQ multiplex PCR; the TCRdb copy retains only in-frame clones and omits some. Singletons are absent from the sample, which has approximately 24,000 clones. Sequenced: PBMCs. The receptors here all came from a woman in her sixties in good health, CMV-negative, and a related stem cell transplant donor.

This clone appeared many times. CDR3 loop: CASSLVATGFQETQYF. The CDR3 DNA reads TGTGCCAGCAGCTTAGTTGCGACGGGGTTCCAAGAGACCCAGTACTTC. The J gene is TRBJ2-5, the V gene TRBV7-2, with D possibly being TRBD2 (5 bases). V was cut by 1 base and J by 1 base, with 13 bases left in between. The CDR3 extends over 16 amino acids. Germline CDR1 is SGHTA and CDR2 is FQGNSA.

The V and J genes are TRBV7-6 and TRBJ2-3; 7 nucleotides align to TRBD1. V lost 6 bases and J lost 0; bases outside the gene matches: 6. Germline CDR1 and CDR2: SGHVS and FNYEAQ. The CDR3 runs 15 residues. The CDR3: CASSKRQGSTDTQYF. The DNA of the CDR3 is TGTGCCAGCAGTAAGAGACAGGGTAGCACAGATACGCAGTATTTT.

This clone has more than one count but fewer than ten. V usage is TRBV6-5 and J usage is TRBJ2-1; maybe TRBD1 (6 bases). The CDR3 extends over 13 amino acids. Trimming stripped 0 bases from V and 12 bases from J, with 12 bases between. Germline-derived CDR1 and CDR2 are MNHEY and SVGAGI. CDR3 loop: CASSYSTGYRQFF. CDR3 in DNA: TGTGCCAGCAGTTACTCCACAGGGTATAGGCAGTTCTTC.

This clone was seen ten or more times. The chain carries TRBV11-2 and TRBJ2-1, with D perhaps matching TRBD1 (6 bases). Germline-derived CDR1 and CDR2 are SGHAT and FQNNGV. The CDR3 spans 12 residues. V dropped 4 bases and J dropped 7 bases, with 8 bases sitting between them. The CDR3 nucleotides are TGTGCCAGCAGCTCACAGGGAAATGAGCAGTTCTTC. Encoded protein: CASSSQGNEQFF.

This clone was seen repeatedly, ten times or more. The V gene is TRBV19, the J gene TRBJ1-5; 7 bases are shared with TRBD1. The germline gives CDR1 LNHDA, CDR2 SQIVND (reference sequence). Losses at the gene ends were 3 bases for V and 6 bases for J; bases not matched to a gene: 5. The CDR3 spans 14 residues. CDR3 residues: CASSIGQGVQPQHF. The CDR3 DNA sequence: TGTGCCAGTAGTATTGGGCAGGGGGTTCAGCCCCAGCATTTT.

This chain uses TRBV27 with TRBJ2-1, with D unresolved. CDR3 length: 10 amino acids. CDR1 and CDR2 from the germline V gene are MNHEY and SMNVEV (reference sequence). Trimming removed 8 bases from V and 8 bases from J, with 7 bases in between. The chain's CDR3 is CASGQYEQFF. The CDR3 DNA follows: TGTGCCAGCGGCCAGTATGAGCAGTTCTTC.

The table lists this clone with a few counts. The rearrangement links TRBV7-8 to TRBJ2-3; 13 bases agree with TRBD2. Germline V CDR1 and CDR2: SGHVS, FQNEAQ. V trimming: 3 bases; J trimming: 6 bases; junction bases outside the gene matches: 6. The CDR3 contains 16 residues. The chain's CDR3 is CASSFTSGRVPDTQYF. The CDR3 DNA follows: TGTGCCAGCAGCTTTACTAGCGGGAGGGTCCCCGATACGCAGTATTTT. Complete variable domain (other parts from reference TRBV7-8 and TRBJ2-3): GAGVSQSPRYKVAKRGQDVALRCDPISGHVSLFWYQQALGQGPEFLTYFQNEAQLDKSGLPSDRFFAERPEGSVSTLKIQRTQQEDSAVYLCASSFTSGRVPDTQYFGPGTRLTVL.

The rearrangement joins TRBV19 to TRBJ2-5, with TRBD1 as a possible D gene (5 bases). The CDR3 extends over 14 amino acids. V lost 8 bases and J lost 2, with 15 bases in between. The germline V gene has CDR1 LNHDA and CDR2 SQIVND (reference sequence). DNA of the CDR3: TGTGCCAGTTCAGACAGAGGCTTACAAGAGACCCAGTACTTC. This encodes CASSDRGLQETQYF.

There are many counts of this clone. The rearrangement joins TRBV28 to TRBJ1-2; D is unclear. Trimming cost V 10 bases and J 8 bases, with 17 bases left between them. Looked up from germline, CDR1 is MDHEN and CDR2 is SYDVKM. The CDR3 totals 12 residues. CDR3 in DNA: TGTGCCATCCGTTCGGGTGATTCGGGCTACACCTTC. It codes for CAIRSGDSGYTF.

This clone was observed a handful of times. The chain has TRBV27 and TRBJ2-3, with TRBD1 as a possible D gene (6 bases). This CDR3 spans 16 amino acids. V lost 1 base and J 0 bases, leaving 11 bases between the germline ends. Germline-derived CDR1 and CDR2 are MNHEY and SMNVEV (reference sequence). The CDR3 DNA follows: TGTGCCAGCAGTTTATTCCAGGGGATGAGCACAGATACGCAGTATTTT. It yields the protein CASSLFQGMSTDTQYF.

This clone was seen repeatedly, ten times or more. The rearrangement joins TRBV6-5 to TRBJ1-2; D gene uncertain. V was cut by 2 bases and J by 8 bases, with 12 bases left in between. CDR3 length: 13 amino acids. Germline CDR1 and CDR2: MNHEY and SVGAGI. DNA for the CDR3: TGTGCCAGCAGTTACAACACCGGGGAAGGCTACACCTTC. Residues: CASSYNTGEGYTF.

This clone was counted ten times or more. V gene TRBV5-1 combines with J gene TRBJ1-6, with 8 positions matching TRBD1. The germline V gene has CDR1 SGHRS and CDR2 YFSETQ. There are 16 residues in the CDR3. V lost 3 bases to trimming and J lost 7 bases; unmatched junction nucleotides: 9. In DNA, the CDR3 is TGCGCCAGCAGCTACCCGACAGGGGATGTGAATTCACCCCTCCACTTT. Translation: CASSYPTGDVNSPLHF.

This clone appeared many times. The gene calls are TRBV7-9 and TRBJ1-6; D not certain. The CDR3 consists of 14 residues. Trimming cost V 5 bases and J 7 bases, with 12 bases left between them. Germline CDR1 SEHNR, CDR2 FQNEAQ (reference sequence). CDR3 bases: TGTGCCAGCAGCCCTAACGTGGGCAATTCACCCCTCCACTTT. This translates into CASSPNVGNSPLHF.

This clone showed up many times. This rearrangement joins TRBV7-2 to TRBJ2-6, with D possibly TRBD2 on 6 matching bases. CDR1 is SGHTA and CDR2 is FQGNSA in the germline V gene. The V end was cut by 0 bases, the J end by 2 bases, with 11 bases between. The CDR3 runs 17 residues. Here the CDR3 reads CASSLARGGTGANVLTF. The CDR3 DNA follows: TGTGCCAGCAGCTTAGCGCGGGGCGGTACTGGGGCCAACGTCCTGACTTTC.

The chain links TRBV13 to TRBJ2-7; TRBD1 might be the D (5 bases). The V and J ends lost 2 bases and 1 base respectively, with 15 bases between them. Germline V gene lookup returns CDR1 PRHDT and CDR2 FYEKMQ (reference sequence). The CDR3 length is 16 residues. The CDR3 region is CASSLKRAGISYEQYF. CDR3 nucleotides: TGTGCCAGCAGCTTAAAAAGGGCAGGGATTTCCTACGAGCAGTACTTC.

A few counts support this clone. V is TRBV7-9 and J is TRBJ2-3; 7 bases match TRBD1. CDR1 is SEHNR, CDR2 FQNEAQ, per germline (reference sequence). CDR3 length: 17 amino acids. Trimming took 3 bases from V and 4 from J; bases not matched to a gene: 13. The chain's CDR3 is CASSFQGGLLGADTQYF. DNA of the CDR3: TGTGCCAGCAGCTTCCAAGGGGGCCTATTGGGAGCAGATACGCAGTATTTT.

Remarks on this clone: An end of the junction differs from the germline gene, which may be a read error. This chain joins TRBV9 and TRBJ2-1; TRBD2 agrees at 10 bases. Germline V gene lookup returns CDR1 SGDLS and CDR2 YYNGEE. The CDR3 is 20 residues long. CDR3 nucleotides: TGTGCCAGCAGCGTAGGGGTGAGGGGAGCGGGGGGGAAAACCTACGATGAGCAGTTCTTC. Protein product: CASSVGVRGAGGKTYDEQFF.

This clone was detected ten times or more. The chain has TRBV14 and TRBJ1-1; D gene ambiguous. V lost 0 bases, J lost 11 bases, and 16 bases lay in between. The CDR3 loop spans 14 amino acids. Germline CDR1 reads SGHDN; CDR2 reads FVKESK. The chain's CDR3 is CASSQDRGPNIAFF. The DNA of the CDR3 is TGTGCCAGCAGCCAAGATCGGGGTCCCAACATCGCTTTCTTT.

This clone showed up many times. This chain uses TRBV11-2 with TRBJ1-2; the D is unclear. Germline CDR1 SGHAT, CDR2 FQNNGV. V lost 5 bases and J lost 5, with 15 bases in between. The CDR3 extends over 14 amino acids. CDR3 DNA: TGTGCCAGCAGCCCTTTGGGAGGTTGGTATGGCTACACCTTC. Residues: CASSPLGGWYGYTF.

This clone was detected many times. V is TRBV18 and J is TRBJ1-6, with no clear D. The V end was cut by 0 bases, the J end by 8 bases, with 11 bases between. CDR3 length: 15 residues. Germline loops: CDR1 KGHSH, CDR2 LQKENI. The CDR3 coding sequence is TGTGCCAGCTCACCACCCAGGACGGGAGATTCACCCCTCCACTTT. This gives the protein CASSPPRTGDSPLHF.

This clone was seen at least ten times. The V gene is TRBV9, the J gene TRBJ2-2; TRBD1 might be the D (5 bases). Germline lookup yields CDR1 SGDLS and CDR2 YYNGEE. This CDR3 is 16 amino acids long. Trimming took 3 bases from V and 3 from J, leaving 15 bases between them. The CDR3 region is CASSDQGIIDTGELFF. The CDR3, as DNA: TGTGCCAGCAGCGACCAGGGTATAATCGACACCGGGGAGCTGTTTTTT.